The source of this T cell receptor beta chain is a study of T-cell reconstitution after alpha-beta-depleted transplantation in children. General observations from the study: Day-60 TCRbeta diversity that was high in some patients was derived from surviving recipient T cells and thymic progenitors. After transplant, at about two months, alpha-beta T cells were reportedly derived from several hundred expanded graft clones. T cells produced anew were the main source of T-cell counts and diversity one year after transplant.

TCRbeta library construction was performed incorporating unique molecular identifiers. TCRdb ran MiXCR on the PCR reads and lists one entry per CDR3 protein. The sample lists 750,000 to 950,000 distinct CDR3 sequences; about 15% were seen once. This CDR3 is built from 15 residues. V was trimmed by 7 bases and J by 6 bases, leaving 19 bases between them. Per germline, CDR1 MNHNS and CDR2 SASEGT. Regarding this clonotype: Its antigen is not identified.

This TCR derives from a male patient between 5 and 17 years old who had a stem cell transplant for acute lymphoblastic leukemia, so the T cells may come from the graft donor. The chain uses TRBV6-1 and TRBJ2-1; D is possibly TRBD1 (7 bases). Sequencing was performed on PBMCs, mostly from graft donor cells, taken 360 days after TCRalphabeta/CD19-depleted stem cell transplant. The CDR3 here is CASNRGGTVLNEQFF. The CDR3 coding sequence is TGTGCCAGCAACCGGGGCGGGACAGTACTCAATGAGCAGTTCTTC.